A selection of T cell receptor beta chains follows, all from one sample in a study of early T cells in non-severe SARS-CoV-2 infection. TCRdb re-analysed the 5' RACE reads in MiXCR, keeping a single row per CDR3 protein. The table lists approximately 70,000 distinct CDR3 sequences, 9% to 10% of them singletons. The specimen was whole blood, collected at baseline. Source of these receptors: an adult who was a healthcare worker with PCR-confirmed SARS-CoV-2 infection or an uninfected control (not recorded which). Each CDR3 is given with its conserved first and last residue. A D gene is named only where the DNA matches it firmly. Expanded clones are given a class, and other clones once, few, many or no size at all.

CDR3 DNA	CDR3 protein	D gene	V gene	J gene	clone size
TGCAGTGCTAGAGTAGCACTAGCGGGATTCAATGAGCAGTTCTTC	CSARVALAGFNEQFF	TRBD2	TRBV20-1	TRBJ2-1	few
TGCAGTGCTCCCAATGGCCCCGAGGGCGATACGCAGTATTTT	CSAPNGPEGDTQYF	.	TRBV20-1	TRBJ2-3	many
TGCGCCAGCAGCTTTACAGGGGACGAGCAGTACTTC	CASSFTGDEQYF	TRBD1	TRBV5-1	TRBJ2-7	.
TGTGCCAGCAGCCCCGCAGACAGAACCTACGAGCAGTACTTC	CASSPADRTYEQYF	.	TRBV13	TRBJ2-7	few
TGTGCCAGCTCACCACCGTCCGGGACAGGGGGCATGAACACTGAAGCTTTCTTT	CASSPPSGTGGMNTEAFF	TRBD1	TRBV18	TRBJ1-1	many
TGCAGTGCTAGAGAATCGACGGGAGCGGGCTACGAGCAGTACTTC	CSARESTGAGYEQYF	.	TRBV20-1	TRBJ2-7	few
TGTGCCAGCAGTACACACCGACAGGGGGCGGCCTACGAGCAGTACTTC	CASSTHRQGAAYEQYF	TRBD1	TRBV27	TRBJ2-7	few
TGCAGCGGGGGGACTAGCGGTTACAATGAGCAGTTCTTC	CSGGTSGYNEQFF	TRBD2	TRBV29-1	TRBJ2-1	few
TGCAGTGCAGTCGGGACAGCTCAATCGGAAAAACTGTTTTTT	CSAVGTAQSEKLFF	TRBD1	TRBV20-1	TRBJ1-4	.
TGTGCCAGCAGCCTAGACGATCCAGGGCATGCTAATGAAAAACTGTTTTTT	CASSLDDPGHANEKLFF	.	TRBV5-5	TRBJ1-4	.
TGTGCCAGCAGTGAAAGGAGGGAGACTGAAGCTTTCTTT	CASSERRETEAFF	.	TRBV2	TRBJ1-1	.
TGTGCCAGCAGTTTGGGACAGGCTCCTGATGGCTACACCTTC	CASSLGQAPDGYTF	TRBD1	TRBV28	TRBJ1-2	many
TGCGCCAGCAGCTCGGAGTCAGGAAGATCACCCCTCCACTTT	CASSSESGRSPLHF	.	TRBV5-1	TRBJ1-6	.
TGTGCCAGCCGAGGCGGCCACAGGGTGGATCAGCCCCAGCATTTT	CASRGGHRVDQPQHF	.	TRBV2	TRBJ1-5	many
TGTGCCAGCGCGACTAGCGGAAGCACAGATACGCAGTATTTT	CASATSGSTDTQYF	TRBD2	TRBV7-3	TRBJ2-3	many